This T cell receptor beta chain appears in the sequencing data of a study of blood T cell repertoires in COVID-19. About the study: Samples of COVID-19 (acute and convalescent) were obtained from the United States, Italy and Spain.

Profiling relied on immunoSEQ multiplex PCR, and the TCRdb table lists in-frame clones only, not all of them. Here the sample spans 150,000 to 200,000 clones, approximately 93% being singletons. Germline V gene data show CDR1 as MNHNS and CDR2 as SASEGT. This CDR3 is built from 14 residues. The V gene end was trimmed by 2 bases and the J gene end by 6 bases; junction bases not matched to a gene: 7. This clonotype was obtained from a woman aged 55 to 70 with COVID-19, enrolled during active disease. Sequences were obtained from peripheral blood. This sequence joins TRBV6-1 and TRBJ2-7, with 7 bases that match TRBD1. CDR3 in amino acids: CASSEQPTGSEQYF. Here the CDR3 DNA reads TGTGCCAGCAGTGAACAGCCGACAGGGTCCGAGCAGTACTTC.